This T cell receptor (beta chain) was profiled in a study of cytomegalovirus exposure and HLA in healthy donors. Notes on the study in general: Diagnosis of cytomegalovirus status made by the classifier reportedly showed high specificity and sensitivity. It was reported that TCR beta sequences correctly inferred the HLA-A and HLA-B alleles for most subjects.

This clone was found once. Its antigen is currently unknown. The CDR3 sequence is 13 residues long. Trimming cost V 4 bases and J 6 bases, with 12 bases left between them. Germline lookup yields CDR1 SQVTM and CDR2 ANQGSEA. The primer mix had 60 Vbeta and 13 Jbeta primers. TCRdb's table, derived via immunoSEQ multiplex PCR, lists solely in-frame clones and lacks some. The table includes 75,000 to 90,000 clones, roughly 70% detected once. This cohort consisted of healthy bone marrow donors. The receptor's source is a young man in good health and CMV-seropositive. Sequencing input: PBMCs. The chain uses TRBV29-1 and TRBJ2-2; D is perhaps TRBD1 (6 bases). CDR3 loop: CSVGGRGSGELFF. In DNA form, the CDR3 reads TGCAGCGTTGGGGGGCGCGGGTCCGGGGAGCTGTTTTTT.